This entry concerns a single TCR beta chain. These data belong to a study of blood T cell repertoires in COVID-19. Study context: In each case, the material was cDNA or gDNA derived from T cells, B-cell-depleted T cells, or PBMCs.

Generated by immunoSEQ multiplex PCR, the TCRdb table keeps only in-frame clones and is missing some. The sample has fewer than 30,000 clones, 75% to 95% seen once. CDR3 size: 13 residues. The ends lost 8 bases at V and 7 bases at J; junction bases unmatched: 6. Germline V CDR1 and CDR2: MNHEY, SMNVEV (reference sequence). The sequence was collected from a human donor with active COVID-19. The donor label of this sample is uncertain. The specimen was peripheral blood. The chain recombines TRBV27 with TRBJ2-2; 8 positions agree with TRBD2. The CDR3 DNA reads TGTGCCAGCTATAGCGGGGTGGGCGGGGAGCTGTTTTTT. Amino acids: CASYSGVGGELFF.